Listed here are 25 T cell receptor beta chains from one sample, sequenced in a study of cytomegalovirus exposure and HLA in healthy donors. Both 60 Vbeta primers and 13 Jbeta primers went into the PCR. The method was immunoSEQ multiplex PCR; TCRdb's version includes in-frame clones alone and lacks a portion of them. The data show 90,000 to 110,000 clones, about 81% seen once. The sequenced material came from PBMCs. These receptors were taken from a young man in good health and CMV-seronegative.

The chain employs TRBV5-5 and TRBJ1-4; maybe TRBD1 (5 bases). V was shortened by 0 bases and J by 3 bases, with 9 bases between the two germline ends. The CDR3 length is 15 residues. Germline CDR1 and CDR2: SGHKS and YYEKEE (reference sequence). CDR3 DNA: TGTGCCAGCAGCTTGGACGGCAGGGCTAATGAAAAACTGTTTTTT. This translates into CASSLDGRANEKLFF. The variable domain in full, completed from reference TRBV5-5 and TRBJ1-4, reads DAGVTQSPTHLIKTRGQQVTLRCSPISGHKSVSWYQQVLGQGPQFIFQYYEKEERGRGNFPDRFSARQFPNYSSELNVNALLLGDSALYLCASSLDGRANEKLFFGSGTQLSVL.

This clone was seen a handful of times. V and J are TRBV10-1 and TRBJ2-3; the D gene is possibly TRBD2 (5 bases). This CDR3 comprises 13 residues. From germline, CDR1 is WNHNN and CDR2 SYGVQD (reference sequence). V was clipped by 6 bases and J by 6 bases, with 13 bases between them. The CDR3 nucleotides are TGCGCCAGCAGGGCGGGTCTCCTGGATACGCAGTATTTT. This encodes CASRAGLLDTQYF.

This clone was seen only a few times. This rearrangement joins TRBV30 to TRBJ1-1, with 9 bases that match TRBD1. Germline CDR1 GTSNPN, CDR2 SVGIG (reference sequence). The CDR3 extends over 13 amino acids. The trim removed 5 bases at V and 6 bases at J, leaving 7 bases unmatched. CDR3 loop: CAWVWTGEAEAFF. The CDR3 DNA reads TGTGCCTGGGTATGGACAGGGGAAGCTGAAGCTTTCTTT.

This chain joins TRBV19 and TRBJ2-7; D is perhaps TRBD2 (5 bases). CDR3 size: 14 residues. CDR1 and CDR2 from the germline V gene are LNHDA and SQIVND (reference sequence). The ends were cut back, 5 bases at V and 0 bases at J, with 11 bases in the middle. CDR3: CASSERTRSYEQYF. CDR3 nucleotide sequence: TGTGCCAGTAGTGAGCGGACCCGCTCCTACGAGCAGTACTTC.

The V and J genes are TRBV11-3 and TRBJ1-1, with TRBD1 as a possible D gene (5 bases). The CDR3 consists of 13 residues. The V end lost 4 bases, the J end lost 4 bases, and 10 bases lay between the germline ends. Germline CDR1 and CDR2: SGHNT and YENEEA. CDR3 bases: TGTGCCAGCAGCTCCCGCACAGGCACTGAAGCTTTCTTT. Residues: CASSSRTGTEAFF.

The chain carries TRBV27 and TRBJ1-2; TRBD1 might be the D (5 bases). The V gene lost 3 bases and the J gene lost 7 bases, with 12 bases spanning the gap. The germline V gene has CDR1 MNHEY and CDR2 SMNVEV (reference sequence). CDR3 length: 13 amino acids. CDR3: CASSFGGALGYTF. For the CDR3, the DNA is TGTGCCAGCAGTTTCGGAGGGGCGCTTGGCTACACCTTC.

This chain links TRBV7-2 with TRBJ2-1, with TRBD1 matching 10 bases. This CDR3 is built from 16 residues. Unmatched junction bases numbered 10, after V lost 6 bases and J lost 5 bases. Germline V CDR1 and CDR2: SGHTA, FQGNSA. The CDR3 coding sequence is TGTGCCAGCAGTCCAAGACCGGGACAGGGGAACAATGAGCAGTTCTTC. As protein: CASSPRPGQGNNEQFF.

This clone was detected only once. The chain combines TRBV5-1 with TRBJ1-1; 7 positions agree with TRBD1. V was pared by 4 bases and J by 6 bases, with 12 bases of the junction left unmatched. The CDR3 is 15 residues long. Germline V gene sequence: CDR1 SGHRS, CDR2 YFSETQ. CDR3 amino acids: CASSPRQGSGPEAFF. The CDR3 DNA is TGCGCCAGCAGCCCGAGACAGGGTTCGGGGCCTGAAGCTTTCTTT.

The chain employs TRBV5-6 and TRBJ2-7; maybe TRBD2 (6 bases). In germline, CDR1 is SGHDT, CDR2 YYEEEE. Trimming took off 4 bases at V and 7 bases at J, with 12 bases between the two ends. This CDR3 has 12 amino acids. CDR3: CASSLIGREQYF. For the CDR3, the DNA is TGTGCCAGCAGCCTGATCGGGAGAGAGCAGTACTTC.

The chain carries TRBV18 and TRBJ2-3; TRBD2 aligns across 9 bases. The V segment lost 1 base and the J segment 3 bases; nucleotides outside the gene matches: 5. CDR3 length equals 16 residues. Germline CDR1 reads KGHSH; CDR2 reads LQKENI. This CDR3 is CASSPQSSGRTDTQYF. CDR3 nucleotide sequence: TGTGCCAGCTCACCACAGAGTAGCGGGAGAACAGATACGCAGTATTTT.

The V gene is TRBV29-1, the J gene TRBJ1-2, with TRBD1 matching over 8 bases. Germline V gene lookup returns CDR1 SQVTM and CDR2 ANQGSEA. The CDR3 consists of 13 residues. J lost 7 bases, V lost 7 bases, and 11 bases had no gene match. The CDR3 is CSAQRGQGTGYTF. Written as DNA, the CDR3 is TGCAGCGCCCAGAGAGGACAGGGAACTGGCTACACCTTC.

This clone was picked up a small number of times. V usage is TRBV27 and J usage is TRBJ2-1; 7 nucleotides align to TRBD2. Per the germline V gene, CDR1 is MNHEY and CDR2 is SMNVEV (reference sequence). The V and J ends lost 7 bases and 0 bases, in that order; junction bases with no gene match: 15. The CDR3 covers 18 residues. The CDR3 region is CASTPLRLADLSYNEQFF. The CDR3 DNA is TGTGCCAGCACCCCTTTGCGGCTAGCGGATCTCTCCTACAATGAGCAGTTCTTC.

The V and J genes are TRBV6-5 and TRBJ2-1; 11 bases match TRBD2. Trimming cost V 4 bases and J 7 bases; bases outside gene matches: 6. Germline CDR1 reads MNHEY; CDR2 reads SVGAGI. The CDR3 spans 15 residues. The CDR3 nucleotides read TGTGCCAGCAGTTTCGATAGCGGGAGGGGGAATGAGCAGTTCTTC. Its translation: CASSFDSGRGNEQFF.

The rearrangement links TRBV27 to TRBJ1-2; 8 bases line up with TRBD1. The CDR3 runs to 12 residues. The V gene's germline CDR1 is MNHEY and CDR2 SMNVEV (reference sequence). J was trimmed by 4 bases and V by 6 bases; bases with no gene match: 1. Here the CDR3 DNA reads TGTGCCAGCAGGGGACAGGTCTATGGCTACACCTTC. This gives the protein CASRGQVYGYTF.

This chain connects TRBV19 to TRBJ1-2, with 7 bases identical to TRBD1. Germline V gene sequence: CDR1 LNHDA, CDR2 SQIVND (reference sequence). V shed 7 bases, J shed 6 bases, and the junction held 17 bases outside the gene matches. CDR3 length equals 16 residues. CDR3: CASIPWPRQGEDGYTF. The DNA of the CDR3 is TGTGCCAGTATCCCGTGGCCGAGACAGGGAGAAGATGGCTACACCTTC.

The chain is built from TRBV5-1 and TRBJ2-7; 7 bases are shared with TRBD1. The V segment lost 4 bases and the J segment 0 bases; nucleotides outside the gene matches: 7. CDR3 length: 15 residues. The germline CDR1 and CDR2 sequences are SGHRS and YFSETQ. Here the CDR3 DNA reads TGCGCCAGCAGCCCTCGACAGGGAAGCTCCTACGAGCAGTACTTC. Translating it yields CASSPRQGSSYEQYF.

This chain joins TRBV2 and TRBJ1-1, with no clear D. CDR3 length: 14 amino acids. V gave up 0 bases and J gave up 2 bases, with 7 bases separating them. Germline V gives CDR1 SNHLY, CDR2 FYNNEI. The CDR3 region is CASSEAGGNTEAFF. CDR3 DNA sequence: TGTGCCAGCAGTGAAGCAGGAGGAAACACTGAAGCTTTCTTT.

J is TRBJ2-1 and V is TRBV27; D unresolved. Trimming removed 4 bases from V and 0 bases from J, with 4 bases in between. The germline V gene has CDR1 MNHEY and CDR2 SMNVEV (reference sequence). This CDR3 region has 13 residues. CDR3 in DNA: TGTGCCAGCAGTTCCGGCTCCTACAATGAGCAGTTCTTC. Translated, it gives CASSSGSYNEQFF.

The CDR3 loop reads CASSLTPGNYEQYF. The CDR3 DNA reads as TGTGCCAGCAGCCTAACTCCAGGGAACTACGAGCAGTACTTC. The V and J genes are TRBV5-8 and TRBJ2-7; perhaps TRBD1 as D (5 bases). The V gene lost 4 bases and the J gene lost 3 bases, with 14 bases spanning the gap. The CDR3 covers 14 residues. The germline gives CDR1 SGHTS, CDR2 YDEGEE. Using reference TRBV5-8 and TRBJ2-7 for the parts outside the CDR3, the full variable domain is EAGVTQSPTHLIKTRGQQATLRCSPISGHTSVYWYQQALGLGLQFLLWYDEGEERNRGNFPPRFSGRQFPNYSSELNVNALELEDSALYLCASSLTPGNYEQYFGPGTRLTVT.

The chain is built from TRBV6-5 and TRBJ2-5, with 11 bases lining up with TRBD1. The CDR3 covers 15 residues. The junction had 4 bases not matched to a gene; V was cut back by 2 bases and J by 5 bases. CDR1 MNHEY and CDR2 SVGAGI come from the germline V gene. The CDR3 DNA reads TGTGCCAGCAGTTACGGACAGGGGGCATGGGAGACCCAGTACTTC. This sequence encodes CASSYGQGAWETQYF.

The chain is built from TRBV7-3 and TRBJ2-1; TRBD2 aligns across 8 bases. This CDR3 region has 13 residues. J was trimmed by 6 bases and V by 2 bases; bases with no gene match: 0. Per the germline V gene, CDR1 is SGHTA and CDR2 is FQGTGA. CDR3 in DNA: TGTGCCAGCAGCTTAGCGGGAGGCAATGAGCAGTTCTTC. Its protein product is CASSLAGGNEQFF.

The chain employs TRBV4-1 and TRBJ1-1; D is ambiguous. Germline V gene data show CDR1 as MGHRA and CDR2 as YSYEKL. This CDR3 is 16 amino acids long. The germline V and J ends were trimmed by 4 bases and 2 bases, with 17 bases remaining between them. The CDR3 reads CASSPIAIGRNTEAFF. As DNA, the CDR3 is TGCGCCAGCAGCCCAATAGCCATAGGCAGAAACACTGAAGCTTTCTTT.

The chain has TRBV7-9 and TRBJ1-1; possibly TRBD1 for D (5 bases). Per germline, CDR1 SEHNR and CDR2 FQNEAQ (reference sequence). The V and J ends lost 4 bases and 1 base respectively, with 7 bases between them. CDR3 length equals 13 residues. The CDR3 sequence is CASSSTGNTEAFF. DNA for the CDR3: TGTGCCAGCAGCTCTACAGGGAACACTGAAGCTTTCTTT.

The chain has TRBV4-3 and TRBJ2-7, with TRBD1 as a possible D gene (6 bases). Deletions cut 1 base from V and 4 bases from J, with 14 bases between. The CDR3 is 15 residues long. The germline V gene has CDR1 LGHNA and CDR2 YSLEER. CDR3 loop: CASSQGTGPTYEQYF. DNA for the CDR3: TGCGCCAGCAGCCAAGGTACAGGGCCTACTTACGAGCAGTACTTC.

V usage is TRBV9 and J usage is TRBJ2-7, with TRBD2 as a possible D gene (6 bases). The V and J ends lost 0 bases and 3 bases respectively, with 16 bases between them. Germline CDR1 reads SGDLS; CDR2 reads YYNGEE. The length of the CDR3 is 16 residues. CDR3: CASSVAGGGTFYEQYF. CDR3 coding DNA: TGTGCCAGCAGCGTAGCTGGTGGCGGGACTTTCTACGAGCAGTACTTC.